These 30 T cell receptor beta chains were all obtained from the same sample, sequenced in a study of OX40 agonist ivuxolimab in advanced cancers. Profiled with immunoSEQ multiplex PCR; TCRdb holds only in-frame clones, not every one. Among under 80,000 clones listed, roughly 93% were seen once. The source material was CD4+ or CD8+ T cells sorted from blood, sampled in a trial of the OX40 agonist ivuxolimab. The origin of the receptors is an adult with an advanced solid tumor such as melanoma, head and neck, liver or kidney cancer.

The table lists this clone with a count of one. The rearrangement joins TRBV5-4 to TRBJ1-1; maybe TRBD1 (5 bases). V was pared by 4 bases and J by 4 bases, with 14 bases between. The CDR3 is 14 residues long. Germline V gives CDR1 SGHNT, CDR2 YYREEE (reference sequence). The CDR3 DNA is TGTGCCAGCAGCCCGGGGGGGGAGGGCACTGAAGCTTTCTTT. This encodes CASSPGGEGTEAFF.

The V gene is TRBV10-3, the J gene TRBJ2-2; tentative D call: TRBD1 (6 bases). The CDR3 runs to 15 residues. V gave up 5 bases and J gave up 3 bases, with 13 bases separating them. Germline V lookup: CDR1 ENHRY, CDR2 SYGVKD. The CDR3 region is CAISNWTAHTGELFF. In DNA, the CDR3 is TGTGCCATCAGTAACTGGACAGCCCACACCGGGGAGCTGTTTTTT.

In this sample, this clone turned up a few times. This sequence joins TRBV6-1 and TRBJ1-2, with D possibly matching TRBD1 (6 bases). The CDR3 length is 14 residues. With 7 bases removed from V and 4 bases from J, the gap between germline ends came to 16 bases. Germline-derived CDR1 and CDR2 are MNHNS and SASEGT. The CDR3 region has the DNA TGTGCCAGCAATCCGGGGGCAACTAGCTATGGCTACACCTTC. Translated: CASNPGATSYGYTF.

V is TRBV19 and J is TRBJ2-2; D unclear. V was shortened by 9 bases and J by 1 base, with 12 bases between the two germline ends. Germline CDR1 is LNHDA and CDR2 is SQIVND (reference sequence). The CDR3 extends over 14 amino acids. This CDR3 reads CASRYPRNTGELFF. CDR3 nucleotide sequence: TGTGCCAGCCGTTACCCCAGGAACACCGGGGAGCTGTTTTTT.

The rearrangement joins TRBV7-2 to TRBJ1-2; 8 bases fit TRBD1. This CDR3 is 16 amino acids long. Germline V gene data show CDR1 as SGHTA and CDR2 as FQGNSA. With V trimmed by 3 bases and J by 2 bases, 8 bases remained unmatched. The CDR3 is CASSFSSQGANYGYTF. In DNA form, the CDR3 reads TGTGCCAGCAGCTTTTCCTCCCAGGGGGCGAACTATGGCTACACCTTC. Variable domain in full (rest from reference TRBV7-2 and TRBJ1-2): GAGVSQSPSNKVTEKGKDVELRCDPISGHTALYWYRQSLGQGLEFLIYFQGNSAPDKSGLPSDRFSAERTGGSVSTLTIQRTQQEDSAVYLCASSFSSQGANYGYTFGSGTRLTVV.

V and J are TRBV5-1 and TRBJ2-5; 9 nucleotides line up with TRBD2. After removal of 0 bases from V and 4 bases from J, the junction contained 7 bases not matched to a gene. Germline V gene lookup returns CDR1 SGHRS and CDR2 YFSETQ. The CDR3 spans 16 residues. CDR3 amino acids: CASSLVVAGEGETQYF. The CDR3 DNA reads TGCGCCAGCAGCTTGGTGGTAGCGGGAGAAGGAGAGACCCAGTACTTC.

V and J are TRBV29-1 and TRBJ1-2; D not certain. The CDR3 is 14 residues long. The germline gives CDR1 SQVTM, CDR2 ANQGSEA. V was cut by 2 bases and J by 1 base, with 11 bases left in between. CDR3 protein: CSVESAPYNYGYTF. For the CDR3, the DNA is TGCAGCGTTGAATCGGCACCCTATAACTATGGCTACACCTTC.

The genes are TRBV7-8 and TRBJ2-7; D ambiguous. V gave up 1 base and J gave up 4 bases, with 8 bases separating them. CDR1 SGHVS and CDR2 FQNEAQ come from the germline V gene. The CDR3 is made up of 13 amino acids. The DNA for the CDR3 is TGTGCCAGCAGCTTAGGGCGGTATTACGAGCAGTACTTC. Translation gives CASSLGRYYEQYF.

V is TRBV15 and J is TRBJ2-7, with D perhaps matching TRBD2 (5 bases). The V gene lost 1 base and the J gene lost 3 bases, with 13 bases spanning the gap. Germline CDR1 LNHNV, CDR2 YYDKDF (reference sequence). This CDR3 is 15 amino acids long. CDR3 protein: CATSRVGQDFYEQYF. The DNA of the CDR3 is TGTGCCACCAGCAGAGTAGGGCAGGACTTCTACGAGCAGTACTTC.

The chain joins TRBV27 to TRBJ2-2, with a weak D call TRBD2 (6 bases). This CDR3 comprises 14 residues. Trimming took 6 bases from V and 7 from J, leaving 15 bases between them. Germline CDR1 MNHEY, CDR2 SMNVEV (reference sequence). The CDR3 is CASSGTLVLGELFF. The CDR3 DNA reads as TGTGCCAGCAGCGGGACTTTGGTCCTCGGGGAGCTGTTTTTT.

This sequence joins TRBV19 and TRBJ1-1; D may be TRBD1 (5 bases). The CDR3 contains 15 residues. Trimming left V 8 bases short and J 0 bases short, with 16 bases between. Germline-derived CDR1 and CDR2 are LNHDA and SQIVND (reference sequence). In DNA, the CDR3 is TGTGCCAGTCGGGGGAGAACGTCAATGAACACTGAAGCTTTCTTT. As protein: CASRGRTSMNTEAFF.

The V call is TRBV11-2, the J call TRBJ1-3; no reliable D call. The length of the CDR3 is 14 residues. The germline V and J ends were trimmed by 5 bases and 0 bases, with 8 bases remaining between them. Germline V gives CDR1 SGHAT, CDR2 FQNNGV. Written as DNA, the CDR3 is TGTGCCAGCAGCCCCACCGACTCTGGAAACACCATATATTTT. It translates to CASSPTDSGNTIYF.

This clone is a singleton in its sample. This sequence joins TRBV6-5 and TRBJ2-2; D gene uncertain. The CDR3 totals 12 residues. V was cut by 8 bases and J by 7 bases, with 11 bases left in between. CDR1 and CDR2 (germline): MNHEY, SVGAGI. The CDR3 nucleotides are TGTGCCAGCCGCACTCCACACGGGGAGCTGTTTTTT. Translating it yields CASRTPHGELFF.

As to this clone: Other DNA sequences in this specimen translate into the identical CDR3. The CDR3 sequence: CAISESTAVYGYTF. The CDR3 coding sequence is TGTGCCATCAGTGAGTCGACTGCGGTATATGGCTACACCTTC. The chain joins TRBV10-3 to TRBJ1-2; D is unresolved. This CDR3 comprises 14 residues. Trimming shortened V by 0 bases and J by 5 bases, and 10 bases separated the two germline ends. Germline V lookup: CDR1 ENHRY, CDR2 SYGVKD.

The rearrangement uses TRBV7-2 and TRBJ1-4; 7 nucleotides align to TRBD1. The V gene's germline CDR1 is SGHTA and CDR2 FQGNSA. V was pared by 4 bases and J by 7 bases, with 3 bases of the junction left unmatched. This CDR3 is 13 amino acids long. The CDR3, as DNA: TGTGCCAGCAGCTGGGACAGCCGTGAAAAACTGTTTTTT. Residues: CASSWDSREKLFF.

The chain joins TRBV18 to TRBJ1-5; D is perhaps TRBD1 (5 bases). The V gene's germline CDR1 is KGHSH and CDR2 LQKENI. V was trimmed by 3 bases and J by 3 bases, leaving 6 bases between them. CDR3 size: 13 residues. CDR3 loop: CASSPDINQPQHF. The CDR3 DNA is TGTGCCAGCTCACCGGACATCAATCAGCCCCAGCATTTT.

The chain has TRBV29-1 and TRBJ1-2, with D possibly TRBD1 on 6 matching bases. The germline gives CDR1 SQVTM, CDR2 ANQGSEA. V dropped 3 bases and J dropped 6 bases, with 11 bases sitting between them. The CDR3 totals 12 residues. CDR3 nucleotides: TGCAGCGTTGATGCTGGGGGCCATGGCTACACCTTC. Protein sequence: CSVDAGGHGYTF.

This clone has only a few counts. The CDR3 DNA reads TGTGCCAGCAGTCAATCGACCTGGACAGAACGGGTCACTGAAGCTTTCTTT. Translation gives CASSQSTWTERVTEAFF. The rearrangement uses TRBV27 and TRBJ1-1; D is possibly TRBD1 (6 bases). This CDR3 is built from 17 residues. Trimming removed 5 bases at V and 4 bases at J, with 23 bases between. The germline CDR1 and CDR2 sequences are MNHEY and SMNVEV (reference sequence).

This chain uses TRBV2 with TRBJ2-7, with unresolved D. Trimming shortened V by 8 bases and J by 0 bases, and 8 bases separated the two germline ends. The CDR3 length is 12 residues. Per the germline V gene, CDR1 is SNHLY and CDR2 is FYNNEI. In DNA form, the CDR3 reads TGTGCCAGCGATCAGAGCTCCTACGAGCAGTACTTC. Translating gives CASDQSSYEQYF.

This rearrangement joins TRBV10-2 to TRBJ2-3, with D hard to call. The V gene lost 2 bases and the J gene lost 6 bases, with 12 bases spanning the gap. The germline gives CDR1 WSHSY, CDR2 SAAADI. This CDR3 contains 14 residues. The CDR3: CASSERRGVDTQYF. The CDR3 DNA follows: TGCGCCAGCAGTGAGAGGCGTGGCGTTGATACGCAGTATTTT.

The V and J genes are TRBV4-1 and TRBJ2-7; 12 bases fit TRBD1. The V segment lost 1 base and the J segment 7 bases; nucleotides outside the gene matches: 8. This CDR3 has 16 amino acids. Looked up from germline, CDR1 is MGHRA and CDR2 is YSYEKL. CDR3 nucleotides: TGCGCCAGCAGCCAAGGGGGGGACAGGGGGCTGAGAGAGCAGTACTTC. This encodes CASSQGGDRGLREQYF.

The V and J genes are TRBV19 and TRBJ1-6; D is undetermined. Per germline, CDR1 LNHDA and CDR2 SQIVND (reference sequence). Trimming stripped 3 bases from V and 7 bases from J, with 4 bases between. CDR3 length: 12 residues. The CDR3 DNA is TGTGCCAGTAGTATCGGGAATTCACCCCTCCACTTT. This codes for CASSIGNSPLHF.

The V and J genes are TRBV18 and TRBJ2-7, with D hard to call. Germline CDR1 KGHSH, CDR2 LQKENI. The V gene lost 0 bases and the J gene lost 0 bases, with 3 bases spanning the gap. The CDR3 is 13 residues long. In DNA form, the CDR3 reads TGTGCCAGCTCACCACCCAGCTCCTACGAGCAGTACTTC. Amino acid sequence: CASSPPSSYEQYF.

The sample holds a few counts of this clone. This chain uses TRBV27 with TRBJ1-2; D call uncertain. The CDR3 consists of 14 residues. Trimming removed 6 bases at V and 2 bases at J, with 13 bases between. Germline CDR1 MNHEY, CDR2 SMNVEV (reference sequence). DNA for the CDR3: TGTGCCAGCAGCCTCCTGGCAGGCAACTATGGCTACACCTTC. This codes for CASSLLAGNYGYTF.

The rearrangement links TRBV27 to TRBJ2-1; 15 nucleotides align to TRBD2. Germline values: CDR1 MNHEY, CDR2 SMNVEV (reference sequence). The ends lost 4 bases at V and 9 bases at J; junction bases unmatched: 10. CDR3 length equals 17 residues. The CDR3 DNA sequence: TGTGCCAGCAGTTCCCCGCGGACTAGCGGGGGGGCCGCTGAGCAGTTCTTC. Its translation: CASSSPRTSGGAAEQFF.

The V and J genes are TRBV7-9 and TRBJ1-2, with D perhaps matching TRBD1 (5 bases). CDR1 is SEHNR, CDR2 FQNEAQ, per germline (reference sequence). V lost 1 base and J lost 8, with 20 bases in between. The CDR3 contains 16 residues. CDR3 residues: CASSLGGPGQVQGYTF. The CDR3 region has the DNA TGTGCCAGCAGCTTAGGAGGGCCGGGGCAGGTCCAAGGCTACACCTTC.

This sequence joins TRBV10-3 and TRBJ1-4; no definite D call. The length of the CDR3 is 13 residues. CDR1 and CDR2 from the germline V gene are ENHRY and SYGVKD. Trimming took 3 bases from V and 8 from J, leaving 10 bases between them. The CDR3 loop reads CAISEPMGEKLFF. In DNA form, the CDR3 reads TGTGCCATCAGTGAACCCATGGGAGAAAAACTGTTTTTT.

This clone was counted once. The rearrangement links TRBV5-4 to TRBJ2-2; TRBD2 matches at 13 bases. The ends lost 0 bases at V and 5 bases at J; junction bases unmatched: 4. CDR1 SGHNT and CDR2 YYREEE come from the germline V gene (reference sequence). There are 17 residues in the CDR3. In nucleotides, the CDR3 is TGTGCCAGCAGCTTGGCAGGACTAGCGGGAGTAACCGGGGAGCTGTTTTTT. As protein: CASSLAGLAGVTGELFF.

The V gene is TRBV27, the J gene TRBJ1-1, with no clear D. This CDR3 spans 14 amino acids. CDR1 is MNHEY and CDR2 is SMNVEV in the germline V gene (reference sequence). Trimming cost V 10 bases and J 9 bases, with 24 bases left between them. CDR3 amino acids: CATSSLSWQAKAFF. The CDR3 DNA sequence: TGTGCCACCAGCAGTTTAAGTTGGCAAGCCAAAGCTTTCTTT.

The chain carries TRBV6-5 and TRBJ2-1, with D possibly being TRBD1 or TRBD2 (6 bases each). The CDR3 runs to 14 residues. Per germline, CDR1 MNHEY and CDR2 SVGAGI. The germline V and J ends were trimmed by 1 base and 7 bases, with 11 bases remaining between them. The CDR3 DNA is TGTGCCAGCAGTTACTATGGGGGGCGGAATGAGCAGTTCTTC. This translates into CASSYYGGRNEQFF.